This T cell receptor beta chain appears in the sequencing data of a study of T-cell reconstitution after alpha-beta-depleted transplantation in children. Library preparation (for TCRbeta) was performed with unique molecular identifiers. TCRdb reanalysed the PCR reads using MiXCR and keeps one entry per CDR3 protein. The table lists about 480,000 distinct CDR3 sequences, approximately 13% of them singletons. A few counts support this clonotype. The CDR3 runs 13 residues. Trimming shortened V by 3 bases and J by 2 bases, and 4 bases separated the two germline ends. Germline V gives CDR1 LNHDA, CDR2 SQIVND (reference sequence).

Sequencing was performed on PBMCs from the stem cell graft donor, taken from the stem cell graft. The receptor's source is a human donor who donated a stem cell graft to a child with combined immunodeficiency. This sequence joins TRBV19 and TRBJ2-2; D not resolved. For the CDR3, the DNA is TGTGCCAGTAGTATGGACAACACCGGGGAGCTGTTTTTT. Translating it yields CASSMDNTGELFF.